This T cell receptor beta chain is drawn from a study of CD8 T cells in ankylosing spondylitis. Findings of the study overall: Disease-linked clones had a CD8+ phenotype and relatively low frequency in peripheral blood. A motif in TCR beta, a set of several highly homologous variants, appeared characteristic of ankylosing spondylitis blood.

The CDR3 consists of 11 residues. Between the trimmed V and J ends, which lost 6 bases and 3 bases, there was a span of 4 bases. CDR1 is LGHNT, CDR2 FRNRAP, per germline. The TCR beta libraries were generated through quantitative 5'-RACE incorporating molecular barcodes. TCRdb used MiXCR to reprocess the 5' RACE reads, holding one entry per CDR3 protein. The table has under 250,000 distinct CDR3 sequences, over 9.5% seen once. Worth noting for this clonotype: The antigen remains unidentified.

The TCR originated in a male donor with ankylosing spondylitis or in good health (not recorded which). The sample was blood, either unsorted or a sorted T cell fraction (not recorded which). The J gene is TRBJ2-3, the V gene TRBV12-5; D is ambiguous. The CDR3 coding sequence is TGTGCTAGTGGACGGACAGATACGCAGTATTTT. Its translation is CASGRTDTQYF.